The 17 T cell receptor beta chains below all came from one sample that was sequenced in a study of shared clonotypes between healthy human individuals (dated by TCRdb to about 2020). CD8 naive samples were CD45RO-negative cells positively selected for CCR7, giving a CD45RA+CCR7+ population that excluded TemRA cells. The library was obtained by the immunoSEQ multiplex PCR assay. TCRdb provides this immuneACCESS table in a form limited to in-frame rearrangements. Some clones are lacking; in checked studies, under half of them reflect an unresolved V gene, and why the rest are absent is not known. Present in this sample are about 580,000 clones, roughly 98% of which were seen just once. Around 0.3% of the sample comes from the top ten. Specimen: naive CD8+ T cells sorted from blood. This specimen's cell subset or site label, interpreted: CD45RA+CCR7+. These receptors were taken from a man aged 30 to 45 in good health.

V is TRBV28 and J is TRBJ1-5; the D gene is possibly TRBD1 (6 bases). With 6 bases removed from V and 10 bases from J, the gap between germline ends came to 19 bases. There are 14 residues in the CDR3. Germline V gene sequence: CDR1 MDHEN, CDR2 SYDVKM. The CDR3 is CASRPPQGIQPQHF. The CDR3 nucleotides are TGTGCCAGCAGACCCCCCCAGGGGATTCAACCCCAGCATTTT.

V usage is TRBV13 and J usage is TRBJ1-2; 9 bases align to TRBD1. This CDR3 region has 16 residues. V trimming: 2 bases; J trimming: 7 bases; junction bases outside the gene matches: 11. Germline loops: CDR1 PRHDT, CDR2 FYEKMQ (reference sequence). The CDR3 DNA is TGTGCCAGCAGCTTAAGGAGGGACAGGGCCGACTTTGGCTACACCTTC. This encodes CASSLRRDRADFGYTF.

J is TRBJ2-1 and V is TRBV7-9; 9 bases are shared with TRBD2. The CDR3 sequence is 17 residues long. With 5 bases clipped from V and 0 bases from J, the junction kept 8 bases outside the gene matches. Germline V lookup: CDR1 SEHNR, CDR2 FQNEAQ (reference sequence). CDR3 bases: TGTGCCAGCAGCCCCTTAGCGGGAGAAGGCTCCTACAATGAGCAGTTCTTC. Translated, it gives CASSPLAGEGSYNEQFF.

Written as DNA, the CDR3 is TGTGCCAGCAGCCCGGGGCCAGCTGAAGCTTTCTTT. Translated, it gives CASSPGPAEAFF. V and J are TRBV7-9 and TRBJ1-1, with a tentative D call TRBD1 (5 bases). From germline, CDR1 is SEHNR and CDR2 FQNEAQ (reference sequence). V lost 5 bases and J 6 bases, leaving 10 bases between the germline ends. This CDR3 region has 12 residues.

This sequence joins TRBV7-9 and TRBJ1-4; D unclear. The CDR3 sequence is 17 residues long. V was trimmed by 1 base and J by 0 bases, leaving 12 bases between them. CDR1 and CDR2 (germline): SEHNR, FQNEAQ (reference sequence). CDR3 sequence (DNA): TGTGCCAGCAGCTTAGAAGGACTGGAGTCAACTAATGAAAAACTGTTTTTT. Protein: CASSLEGLESTNEKLFF.

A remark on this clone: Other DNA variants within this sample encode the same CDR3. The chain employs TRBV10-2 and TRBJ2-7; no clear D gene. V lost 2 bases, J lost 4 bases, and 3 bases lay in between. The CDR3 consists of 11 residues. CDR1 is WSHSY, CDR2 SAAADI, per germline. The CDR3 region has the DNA TGCGCCAGCAGTGAGGGATACGAGCAGTACTTC. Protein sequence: CASSEGYEQYF.

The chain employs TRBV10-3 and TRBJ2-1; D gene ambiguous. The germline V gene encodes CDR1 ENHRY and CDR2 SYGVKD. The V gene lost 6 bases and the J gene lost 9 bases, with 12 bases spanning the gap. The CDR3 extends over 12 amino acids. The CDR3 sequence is CAISAKEFEQFF. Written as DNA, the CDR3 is TGTGCCATCAGCGCGAAGGAGTTTGAGCAGTTCTTC.

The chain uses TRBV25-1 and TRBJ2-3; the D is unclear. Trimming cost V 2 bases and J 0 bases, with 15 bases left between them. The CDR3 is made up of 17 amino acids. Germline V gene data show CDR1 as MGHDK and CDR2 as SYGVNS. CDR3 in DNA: TGTGCCAGCAGTGAAGGTTGGCGGAACCCTAGCACAGATACGCAGTATTTT. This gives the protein CASSEGWRNPSTDTQYF. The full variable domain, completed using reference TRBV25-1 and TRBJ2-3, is EADIYQTPRYLVIGTGKKITLECSQTMGHDKMYWYQQDPGMELHLIHYSYGVNSTEKGDLSSESTVSRIRTEHFPLTLESARPSHTSQYLCASSEGWRNPSTDTQYFGPGTRLTVL.

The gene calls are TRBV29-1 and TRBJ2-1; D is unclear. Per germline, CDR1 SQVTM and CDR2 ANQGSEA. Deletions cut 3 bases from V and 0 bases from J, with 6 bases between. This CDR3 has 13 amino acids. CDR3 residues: CSVDLSSYNEQFF. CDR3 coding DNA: TGCAGCGTTGATCTAAGCTCCTACAATGAGCAGTTCTTC.

For the CDR3, the DNA is TGTGCCAGCTCACCTTCCCCTGGGGACAGGGCGTACACCATATATTTT. Amino acids: CASSPSPGDRAYTIYF. The chain has TRBV18 and TRBJ1-3; the match to TRBD1 covers 9 bases. The CDR3 spans 16 residues. V dropped 3 bases and J dropped 8; count of bases not matched to a gene: 11. Germline lookup yields CDR1 KGHSH and CDR2 LQKENI.

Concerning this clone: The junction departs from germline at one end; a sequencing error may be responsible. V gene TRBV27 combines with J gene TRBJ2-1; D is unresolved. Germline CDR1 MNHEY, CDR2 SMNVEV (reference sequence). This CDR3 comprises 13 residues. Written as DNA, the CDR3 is TGTGCCAGCAGTGTATCCCCCTACAATGAGCAGTTCTTC. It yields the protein CASSVSPYNEQFF.

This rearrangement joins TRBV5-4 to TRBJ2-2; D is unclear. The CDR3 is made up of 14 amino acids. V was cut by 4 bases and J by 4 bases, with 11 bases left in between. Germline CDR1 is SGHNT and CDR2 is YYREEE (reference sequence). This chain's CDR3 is CASSQELFTGELFF. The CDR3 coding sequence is TGTGCCAGCAGCCAAGAGCTTTTCACCGGGGAGCTGTTTTTT.

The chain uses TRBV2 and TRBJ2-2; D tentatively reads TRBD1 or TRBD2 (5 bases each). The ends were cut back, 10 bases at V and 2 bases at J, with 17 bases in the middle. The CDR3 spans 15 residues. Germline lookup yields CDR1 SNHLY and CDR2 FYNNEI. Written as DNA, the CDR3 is TGTGCCACCACCTGGGACGGAAGAAACACCGGGGAGCTGTTTTTT. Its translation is CATTWDGRNTGELFF. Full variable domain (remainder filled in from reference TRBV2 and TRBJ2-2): EPEVTQTPSHQVTQMGQEVILRCVPISNHLYFYWYRQILGQKVEFLVSFYNNEISEKSEIFDDQFSVERPDGSNFTLKIRSTKLEDSAMYFCATTWDGRNTGELFFGEGSRLTVL.

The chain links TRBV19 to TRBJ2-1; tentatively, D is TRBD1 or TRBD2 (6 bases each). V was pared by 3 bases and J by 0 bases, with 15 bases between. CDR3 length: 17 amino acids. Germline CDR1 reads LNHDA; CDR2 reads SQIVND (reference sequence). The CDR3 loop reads CASSMKEGTPSYNEQFF. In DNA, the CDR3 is TGTGCCAGTAGTATGAAGGAGGGGACACCCTCCTACAATGAGCAGTTCTTC.

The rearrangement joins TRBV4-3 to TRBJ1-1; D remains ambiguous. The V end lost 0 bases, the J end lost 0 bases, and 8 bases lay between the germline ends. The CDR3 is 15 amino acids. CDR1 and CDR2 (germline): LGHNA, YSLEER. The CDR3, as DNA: TGCGCCAGCAGCCAAGATGGCAGCATGAACACTGAAGCTTTCTTT. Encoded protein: CASSQDGSMNTEAFF.

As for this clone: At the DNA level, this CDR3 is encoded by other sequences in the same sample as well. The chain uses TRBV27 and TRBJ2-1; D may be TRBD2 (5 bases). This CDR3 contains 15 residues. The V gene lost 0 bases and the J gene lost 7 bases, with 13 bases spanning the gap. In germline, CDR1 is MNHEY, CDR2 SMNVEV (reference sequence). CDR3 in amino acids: CASSLSAGGRNEQFF. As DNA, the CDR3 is TGTGCCAGCAGTTTATCGGCGGGTGGTCGGAATGAGCAGTTCTTC.

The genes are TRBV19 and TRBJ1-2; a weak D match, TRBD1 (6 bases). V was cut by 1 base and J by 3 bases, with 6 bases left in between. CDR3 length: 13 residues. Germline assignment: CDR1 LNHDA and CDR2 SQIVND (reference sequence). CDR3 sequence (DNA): TGTGCCAGTAGTATAGCAGGGGACTATGGCTACACCTTC. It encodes CASSIAGDYGYTF.